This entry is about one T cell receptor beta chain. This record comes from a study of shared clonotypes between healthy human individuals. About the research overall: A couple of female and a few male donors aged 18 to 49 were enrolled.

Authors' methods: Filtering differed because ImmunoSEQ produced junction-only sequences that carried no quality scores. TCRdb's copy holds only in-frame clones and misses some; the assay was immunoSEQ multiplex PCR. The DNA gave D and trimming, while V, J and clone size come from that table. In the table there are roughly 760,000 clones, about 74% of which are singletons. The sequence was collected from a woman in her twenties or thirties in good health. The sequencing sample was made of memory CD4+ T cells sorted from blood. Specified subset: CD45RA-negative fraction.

This CDR3 is CASSLDLTSTDTQYF. DNA of the CDR3: TGTGCCAGCAGTTTAGACCTTACTAGCACAGATACGCAGTATTTT. The chain couples TRBV28 to TRBJ2-3; D unclear. CDR1 MDHEN and CDR2 SYDVKM come from the germline V gene. Trimming cost V 2 bases and J 0 bases, with 9 bases left between them. The CDR3 is 15 residues long.